Each of the 30 T cell receptor beta chains below was sequenced from the same sample in a study of cytomegalovirus exposure and HLA in healthy donors. Use of 60 Vbeta and 13 Jbeta primers characterized the PCR. Libraries were prepared by immunoSEQ multiplex PCR; TCRdb keeps only in-frame clonotypes and omits some of them. This repertoire shows about 34,000 clones, roughly 82% found once; its top ten account for 10% to 13%. The sequencing sample was made of PBMCs. The source is a woman aged 18 to 35 in good health and CMV-seropositive.

This rearrangement joins TRBV19 to TRBJ2-1; 10 positions agree with TRBD2. The CDR3 has 15 residues. V lost 6 bases, J lost 4 bases, and 6 bases stayed unmatched. CDR1 is LNHDA, CDR2 SQIVND, per germline (reference sequence). The CDR3 protein is CASRLGTSVYNEQFF. The CDR3 nucleotides are TGTGCCAGTAGGCTAGGGACTAGCGTGTACAATGAGCAGTTCTTC.

The chain uses TRBV7-3 and TRBJ1-1; a possible D gene is TRBD1 (6 bases). Looked up from germline, CDR1 is SGHTA and CDR2 is FQGTGA. V was shortened by 5 bases and J by 3 bases, with 16 bases between the two germline ends. There are 15 residues in the CDR3. The DNA of the CDR3 is TGTGCCAGCAGCCTAAAGGAGCGGGGGCACACTGAAGCTTTCTTT. Its translation: CASSLKERGHTEAFF.

This chain connects TRBV5-1 to TRBJ1-4; TRBD1 agrees at 9 bases. The CDR3 sequence is 15 residues long. Germline CDR1 SGHRS, CDR2 YFSETQ. Trimming removed 7 bases from V and 10 bases from J; junction bases left unmatched: 14. As DNA, the CDR3 is TGCGCCAGCTCCGAAGGGGACAGGGAGATTGGAAAACTGTTTTTT. Amino acids: CASSEGDREIGKLFF.

The rearrangement links TRBV29-1 to TRBJ1-2; D may be TRBD1 (5 bases). This CDR3 spans 16 amino acids. CDR1 and CDR2 from the germline V gene are SQVTM and ANQGSEA. Deletions cut 0 bases from V and 2 bases from J, with 16 bases between. The CDR3 DNA reads as TGCAGCGTTGAAGATCGAGGTGGGGCCGGGAACTATGGCTACACCTTC. It specifies CSVEDRGGAGNYGYTF. The entire variable domain, with the rest obtained from reference TRBV29-1 and TRBJ1-2, is as follows: SAVISQKPSRDICQRGTSLTIQCQVDSQVTMMFWYRQQPGQSLTLIATANQGSEATYESGFVIDKFPISRPNLTFSTLTVSNMSPEDSSIYLCSVEDRGGAGNYGYTFGSGTRLTVV.

This rearrangement joins TRBV19 to TRBJ1-1; no clear D gene. In germline, CDR1 is LNHDA, CDR2 SQIVND (reference sequence). The CDR3 runs 17 residues. Trimming removed 3 bases from V and 5 bases from J, with 22 bases in between. CDR3 bases: TGTGCCAGTAGTATCTCGGACTTCCTCCGTTTGGGTACTGAAGCTTTCTTT. Amino acid sequence: CASSISDFLRLGTEAFF. Variable domain in full (rest from reference TRBV19 and TRBJ1-1): DGGITQSPKYLFRKEGQNVTLSCEQNLNHDAMYWYRQDPGQGLRLIYYSQIVNDFQKGDIAEGYSVSREKKESFPLTVTSAQKNPTAFYLCASSISDFLRLGTEAFFGQGTRLTVV.

This chain joins TRBV4-3 and TRBJ2-1; 14 bases fit TRBD2. This CDR3 is 15 amino acids long. With 3 bases clipped from V and 9 bases from J, the junction kept 4 bases outside the gene matches. Germline V gives CDR1 LGHNA, CDR2 YSLEER. The CDR3 is CASSQTSGRASEQFF. For the CDR3, the DNA is TGCGCCAGCAGCCAGACTAGCGGGAGGGCCAGTGAGCAGTTCTTC.

The CDR3 sequence: CASSYPGTSGTGELFF. Here the CDR3 DNA reads TGTGCCAGCAGCTACCCCGGGACTAGCGGCACCGGGGAGCTGTTTTTT. V and J are TRBV5-6 and TRBJ2-2, with TRBD2 matching over 11 bases. This CDR3 has 16 amino acids. Per the germline V gene, CDR1 is SGHDT and CDR2 is YYEEEE. Trimming at V came to 3 bases and at J to 4 bases, leaving 5 bases not matched to a gene.

The J gene is TRBJ2-5, the V gene TRBV7-9; maybe TRBD2 (7 bases). V shed 11 bases and J shed 4 bases, with 14 bases lying between them. Germline values: CDR1 SEHNR, CDR2 FQNEAQ (reference sequence). This CDR3 contains 12 residues. The chain's CDR3 is CAEGGLGETQYF. As DNA, the CDR3 is TGTGCCGAGGGGGGGCTGGGAGAGACCCAGTACTTC.

The chain recombines TRBV5-1 with TRBJ2-7; 10 bases are a match to TRBD2. CDR3 length: 16 residues. The trim removed 0 bases at V and 6 bases at J, leaving 9 bases unmatched. Germline CDR1 and CDR2: SGHRS and YFSETQ. The CDR3: CASSLVPLASGGEQYF. CDR3 in DNA: TGCGCCAGCAGCTTGGTGCCCCTGGCTAGCGGGGGCGAGCAGTACTTC.

This chain links TRBV21-1 with TRBJ1-1. TRBV21-1 counts as a pseudogene. The CDR3 totals 16 residues. CDR3 protein: CASSKVWRGPGTEAFF. In DNA form, the CDR3 reads TGTGCCAGCAGCAAGGTGTGGCGGGGGCCGGGCACTGAAGCTTTCTTT.

The rearrangement uses TRBV28 and TRBJ1-1, with D possibly TRBD1 on 6 matching bases. The CDR3 covers 14 residues. CDR1 is MDHEN and CDR2 is SYDVKM in the germline V gene. Trimming took 3 bases from V and 4 from J, leaving 12 bases between them. The CDR3 loop reads CASSLDRISTEAFF. In DNA form, the CDR3 reads TGTGCCAGCAGTTTGGACAGAATAAGCACTGAAGCTTTCTTT.

The chain combines TRBV7-3 with TRBJ1-1; D unclear. V lost 2 bases to trimming and J lost 1 base, with 5 bases between them. Germline-derived CDR1 and CDR2 are SGHTA and FQGTGA. The CDR3 spans 13 residues. CDR3 sequence reads: CASSLVKNTEAFF. DNA of the CDR3: TGTGCCAGCAGCTTAGTAAAGAACACTGAAGCTTTCTTT. Full variable domain (missing parts from reference TRBV7-3 and TRBJ1-1): GAGVSQTPSNKVTEKGKYVELRCDPISGHTALYWYRQSLGQGPEFLIYFQGTGAADDSGLPNDRFFAVRPEGSVSTLKIQRTERGDSAVYLCASSLVKNTEAFFGQGTRLTVV.

CDR3 sequence: CASSLRLADYNEQFF. For the CDR3, the DNA is TGTGCCAGCAGCTTACGACTAGCGGACTACAATGAGCAGTTCTTC. J is TRBJ2-1 and V is TRBV28, with 9 bases that match TRBD2. This CDR3 comprises 15 residues. V gave up 6 bases and J gave up 3 bases; unmatched junction bases: 6. CDR1 and CDR2 (germline): MDHEN, SYDVKM.

The gene calls are TRBV28 and TRBJ1-2; the D gene is possibly TRBD1 (6 bases). V lost 4 bases and J 0 bases, leaving 15 bases between the germline ends. This CDR3 spans 16 amino acids. Germline CDR1 MDHEN, CDR2 SYDVKM. DNA for the CDR3: TGTGCCAGCAGTTCCTCGAACAGGGCCCCTAACTATGGCTACACCTTC. Translating it yields CASSSSNRAPNYGYTF.

The chain employs TRBV6-5 and TRBJ1-4; D is unresolved. CDR3 length equals 13 residues. With 9 bases removed from V and 7 bases from J, the gap between germline ends came to 15 bases. Germline V gene lookup returns CDR1 MNHEY and CDR2 SVGAGI. Here the CDR3 reads CASQRGSGEKLFF. The CDR3 DNA follows: TGTGCCAGTCAGAGAGGGAGTGGTGAAAAACTGTTTTTT.

Comment on this clone: Sequence at one end of the junction differs from germline and may be a read error. This chain's CDR3 is CASSLAASGGARETQYF. The CDR3 DNA sequence: TGTGCTAGCAGCTTAGCGGCTAGCGGGGGGGCAAGAGAGACCCAGTACTTC. This chain joins TRBV7-7 and TRBJ2-5; TRBD2 agrees at 12 bases. The CDR3 sequence is 17 residues long. Germline V gene data show CDR1 as SSHAT and CDR2 as FNYEAQ (reference sequence).

A single count supports this clone. This rearrangement joins TRBV5-1 to TRBJ1-1; 8 bases map to TRBD1. This CDR3 region has 15 residues. The J segment lost 3 bases and the V segment lost 4 bases, leaving 8 bases of the junction unmatched. Germline V gene sequence: CDR1 SGHRS, CDR2 YFSETQ. CDR3 residues: CASSDRTGFDTEAFF. The CDR3 DNA sequence: TGCGCCAGCAGCGACAGGACAGGGTTTGACACTGAAGCTTTCTTT.

The rearrangement joins TRBV29-1 to TRBJ1-2, with unresolved D. Between the trimmed V and J ends, which lost 7 bases and 0 bases, there was a span of 9 bases. This CDR3 has 12 residues. Per the germline V gene, CDR1 is SQVTM and CDR2 is ANQGSEA. The CDR3 nucleotides read TGCAGCGCAACCCAGTCTAACTATGGCTACACCTTC. Translating it yields CSATQSNYGYTF.

V gene TRBV4-1 combines with J gene TRBJ2-7, with TRBD2 matching over 7 bases. V shed 3 bases and J 2 bases; nucleotides not matched to a gene: 13. Germline CDR1 and CDR2: MGHRA and YSYEKL. The CDR3 sequence is 17 residues long. The CDR3 here is CASSHARGGQGPYEQYF. The CDR3 nucleotides are TGCGCCAGCAGCCACGCTAGGGGAGGGCAGGGTCCCTACGAGCAGTACTTC.

The chain couples TRBV15 to TRBJ2-3, with 14 bases fitting TRBD2. V was pared by 0 bases and J by 1 base, with 9 bases of the junction left unmatched. The germline V gene has CDR1 LNHNV and CDR2 YYDKDF (reference sequence). This CDR3 contains 20 residues. CDR3: CATSRDPGTSGSLGTDTQYF. CDR3 sequence (DNA): TGTGCCACCAGCAGAGATCCTGGGACTAGCGGGAGCCTAGGCACAGATACGCAGTATTTT.

The gene calls are TRBV19 and TRBJ2-5; a weak D match, TRBD2 (5 bases). TRBJ2-7 matches the DNA end more closely, so the J call is doubtful. Looked up from germline, CDR1 is LNHDA and CDR2 is SQIVND (reference sequence). The CDR3 contains 15 residues. CDR3 region: CASTPGTSGAYEQYF. In DNA form, the CDR3 reads TGTGCCAGTACCCCAGGAACGAGCGGAGCCTACGAGCAGTACTTC.

J is TRBJ2-3 and V is TRBV27, with 10 positions matching TRBD2. The junction had 25 bases not matched to a gene; V was cut back by 7 bases and J by 0 bases. This CDR3 region has 22 residues. Germline CDR1 MNHEY, CDR2 SMNVEV (reference sequence). The DNA for the CDR3 is TGTGCCAGCACCCACACGGGGGGGAGCGGGGGGGCGGGAACCCCTAGCACAGATACGCAGTATTTT. Encoded protein: CASTHTGGSGGAGTPSTDTQYF.

This clone was recorded only once. J is TRBJ2-1 and V is TRBV19; TRBD1 matches at 7 bases. With 6 bases clipped from V and 1 base from J, the junction kept 6 bases outside the gene matches. CDR3 size: 15 residues. Looked up from germline, CDR1 is LNHDA and CDR2 is SQIVND (reference sequence). In DNA, the CDR3 is TGTGCCAGTAGCACGACAGGGTCTTCCTACAATGAGCAGTTCTTC. Amino acid sequence: CASSTTGSSYNEQFF.

CDR3 in DNA: TGCGCCAGCAGCCCCCGGACAGGCGCTAACTATGGCTACACCTTC. Its translation: CASSPRTGANYGYTF. V gene TRBV5-1 combines with J gene TRBJ1-2; the match to TRBD1 covers 7 bases. The CDR3 is 15 amino acids. Germline loops: CDR1 SGHRS, CDR2 YFSETQ. Trimming took 4 bases from V and 0 from J; bases not matched to a gene: 6.

This rearrangement joins TRBV9 to TRBJ1-2; weak D call: TRBD1 (6 bases). CDR1 is SGDLS and CDR2 is YYNGEE in the germline V gene. The V end lost 4 bases, the J end lost 5 bases, and 18 bases lay between the germline ends. This CDR3 is 15 amino acids long. The DNA of the CDR3 is TGTGCCAGCAGCAGGTTTGGACAGAGTCAATATGGCTACACCTTC. Amino acid sequence: CASSRFGQSQYGYTF.

The genes are TRBV28 and TRBJ1-2, with TRBD1 as a possible D gene (6 bases). The V end lost 7 bases, the J end lost 8 bases, and 17 bases lay between the germline ends. The CDR3 covers 13 residues. CDR1 and CDR2 (germline): MDHEN, SYDVKM. The CDR3 region has the DNA TGTGCCAGCATCCCTGGGGGGGCGGGGGGCTACACCTTC. Protein sequence: CASIPGGAGGYTF.

The chain joins TRBV7-8 to TRBJ2-5; 8 positions match TRBD1. This CDR3 region has 14 residues. J lost 4 bases, V lost 2 bases, and 3 bases had no gene match. The germline V gene encodes CDR1 SGHVS and CDR2 FQNEAQ. CDR3 in DNA: TGTGCCAGCAGCTTATTTACAGGGGGAGAGACCCAGTACTTC. It codes for CASSLFTGGETQYF. The whole variable domain, filled in from reference TRBV7-8 and TRBJ2-5, reads GAGVSQSPRYKVAKRGQDVALRCDPISGHVSLFWYQQALGQGPEFLTYFQNEAQLDKSGLPSDRFFAERPEGSVSTLKIQRTQQEDSAVYLCASSLFTGGETQYFGPGTRLLVL.

Only one count was recorded for this clone. V and J are TRBV7-3 and TRBJ2-1, with a tentative D call TRBD2 (5 bases). V shed 5 bases and J shed 6 bases, with 11 bases lying between them. CDR3 length: 13 amino acids. Germline CDR1 and CDR2: SGHTA and FQGTGA. The chain's CDR3 is CASSALGSNEQFF. The CDR3 DNA sequence: TGTGCCAGCAGCGCACTAGGAAGCAATGAGCAGTTCTTC.

J is TRBJ1-5 and V is TRBV27; unclear D gene. This CDR3 is 14 amino acids long. CDR1 MNHEY and CDR2 SMNVEV come from the germline V gene (reference sequence). Trimming cost V 3 bases and J 4 bases, with 10 bases left between them. CDR3 sequence reads: CASSLAGLNQPQHF. The CDR3 coding sequence is TGTGCCAGCAGTTTGGCCGGGTTGAATCAGCCCCAGCATTTT.

The chain has TRBV27 and TRBJ2-1, with 7 nucleotides matching TRBD1. Trimming removed 3 bases from V and 7 bases from J; junction bases left unmatched: 6. The CDR3 runs 14 residues. From germline, CDR1 is MNHEY and CDR2 SMNVEV (reference sequence). The CDR3 DNA reads as TGTGCCAGCAGTTTTCGGGCAGGGGGTAATGAGCAGTTCTTC. This translates into CASSFRAGGNEQFF.